Listed below are T cell receptor beta chains from one sample, sequenced in a study of blood T cell repertoires in COVID-19. Method: immunoSEQ multiplex PCR; TCRdb's copy keeps in-frame clones and lacks some. This sample yields 200,000 to 300,000 clones, of which around nine tenths are seen a single time; approximately 2.4% belongs to the top ten. Sequencing was carried out using PBMCs or T cells enriched from blood (not recorded which). The receptors were sampled from a woman in her late teens or twenties who had recovered from COVID-19. The CDR3 runs from the conserved cysteine through the conserved F or W. The order of the fields is D gene, V gene, J gene, CDR3 protein. A D gene is named only where the DNA matches it firmly.

D gene: TRBD2; V gene: TRBV7-8; J gene: TRBJ2-3; CDR3 protein: CASSKPIGAGVPVTQYF
D gene: -; V gene: TRBV18; J gene: TRBJ2-7; CDR3 protein: CASSPSRGPSYEQYF
D gene: -; V gene: TRBV3-1/TRBV3-2; J gene: TRBJ2-1; CDR3 protein: CASSQGRGGEQFF
D gene: -; V gene: TRBV21-1; J gene: TRBJ1-1; CDR3 protein: CASSKVGQSGNTEAFF
D gene: -; V gene: TRBV6-5; J gene: TRBJ2-3; CDR3 protein: CASSQGRNTDTQYF
D gene: TRBD2; V gene: TRBV7-2; J gene: TRBJ2-3; CDR3 protein: CASSHGAGGPTDTQYF
D gene: -; V gene: TRBV10-3; J gene: TRBJ2-7; CDR3 protein: CAISEWRGSEQYF
D gene: -; V gene: TRBV6-2/TRBV6-3; J gene: TRBJ2-7; CDR3 protein: CASGLIRNEQYF
D gene: TRBD1; V gene: TRBV30; J gene: TRBJ1-4; CDR3 protein: CACGQGRNEKLFF
D gene: -; V gene: TRBV6-2/TRBV6-3; J gene: TRBJ2-1; CDR3 protein: CASSPSGAYNEQFF
D gene: -; V gene: TRBV19; J gene: TRBJ1-5; CDR3 protein: CASSIPGNQPQHF
D gene: -; V gene: TRBV30; J gene: TRBJ2-7; CDR3 protein: CAWSLTGTSSYEQYF
D gene: TRBD2; V gene: TRBV11-2; J gene: TRBJ2-7; CDR3 protein: CASSLDLAGGGEQYF
D gene: TRBD2; V gene: TRBV6-5; J gene: TRBJ2-1; CDR3 protein: CASKLDSGGAYEQFF
D gene: TRBD2; V gene: TRBV6-5; J gene: TRBJ2-5; CDR3 protein: CASSIGLASLETQYF
D gene: -; V gene: TRBV18; J gene: TRBJ1-5; CDR3 protein: CASSPQGNQPQHF
D gene: -; V gene: TRBV19; J gene: TRBJ1-6; CDR3 protein: CASSMLSAGNSPLHF
D gene: -; V gene: TRBV7-9; J gene: TRBJ1-6; CDR3 protein: CASSPPGGGTNSPLHF
D gene: TRBD1; V gene: TRBV7-9; J gene: TRBJ1-3; CDR3 protein: CASSLWDRALNTIYF
D gene: -; V gene: TRBV15; J gene: TRBJ1-2; CDR3 protein: CATSPPGANYGYTF
D gene: TRBD2; V gene: TRBV24-1; J gene: TRBJ2-3; CDR3 protein: CATSEALKRENDLLDTQYF